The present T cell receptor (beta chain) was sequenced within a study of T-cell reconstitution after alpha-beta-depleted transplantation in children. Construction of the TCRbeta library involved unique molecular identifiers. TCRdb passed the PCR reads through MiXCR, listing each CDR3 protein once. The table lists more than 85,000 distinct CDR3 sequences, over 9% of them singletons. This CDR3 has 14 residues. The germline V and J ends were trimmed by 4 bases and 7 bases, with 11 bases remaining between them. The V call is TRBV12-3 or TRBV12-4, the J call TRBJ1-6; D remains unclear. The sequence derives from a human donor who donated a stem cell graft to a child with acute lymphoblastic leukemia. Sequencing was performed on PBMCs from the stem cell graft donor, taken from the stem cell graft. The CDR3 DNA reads TGTGCCAGCAGTTCCTCTAGGGCCAATTCACCCCTCCACTTT. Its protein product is CASSSSRANSPLHF.